This T cell receptor (beta chain) derives from a study of patients and donors after allogeneic stem cell transplantation. A single record per CDR3 protein comes from TCRdb applying MiXCR to the RT-PCR reads. The sample records approximately 90,000 distinct CDR3 sequences, roughly 5.2% being singletons. Germline V gives CDR1 MNHEY, CDR2 SMNVEV (reference sequence). The CDR3 loop spans 14 amino acids. V lost 4 bases to trimming and J lost 1 base, with 11 bases between them. This clonotype was seen at least ten times. Source material: blood, either unsorted or a sorted T cell fraction (not recorded which). This sequence joins TRBV27 and TRBJ2-7, with a possible D match to TRBD1 (6 bases). This TCR was recovered from a human donor who was either an allogeneic HSCT recipient or a stem cell or donor lymphocyte infusion donor (not recorded which). It is not recorded whose cells these are; they may come from a transplant donor. The DNA of the CDR3 is TGTGCCAGCAGTTCACAGAGGGGGTCCTACGAGCAGTACTTC. Translating it yields CASSSQRGSYEQYF.